The 12 T cell receptor beta chains given below trace back to one sample, sequenced in a study of blood T cells in healthy people across ages. Sample-barcoded 5' priming and a J-beta primer mix drove a second PCR of roughly 6 to 12 cycles. MiXCR was run by TCRdb on the 5' RACE reads, yielding one entry per CDR3 protein. The table lists roughly 800,000 distinct CDR3 sequences, approximately 35% of them singletons. Sequenced sample: blood. These receptors all come from a man between 18 and 29 years old in good health.

The J gene is TRBJ1-4, the V gene TRBV12-3 or TRBV12-4; weak D call: TRBD1 (5 bases). The CDR3 consists of 16 residues. Trimming took off 3 bases at V and 2 bases at J, with 13 bases between the two ends. CDR3 DNA: TGTGCCAGCAGTTTGGGAGGGGTATCCACTAATGAAAAACTGTTTTTT. It is translated as CASSLGGVSTNEKLFF.

This chain joins TRBV7-9 and TRBJ1-2, with D uncertain. The V and J ends lost 4 bases and 6 bases respectively, with 9 bases between them. The V gene's germline CDR1 is SEHNR and CDR2 FQNEAQ (reference sequence). This CDR3 has 12 amino acids. This chain's CDR3 is CASSYARDGYTF. CDR3 sequence (DNA): TGTGCCAGCAGCTATGCGAGGGATGGCTACACCTTC.

This clonotype has just a few counts. The chain combines TRBV6-5 with TRBJ2-1; the D is unclear. Germline V gene lookup returns CDR1 MNHEY and CDR2 SVGAGI. V shed 8 bases and J shed 7 bases, with 18 bases lying between them. The CDR3 runs to 14 residues. This chain's CDR3 is CASRSPVARNEQFF. CDR3 sequence (DNA): TGTGCCAGCCGCTCCCCGGTGGCTCGGAATGAGCAGTTCTTC.

As to this clonotype: A much bigger clone sits one base away, suggesting this may be a read error. V is TRBV7-2 and J is TRBJ2-4; D uncertain. The DNA end is more similar to TRBJ2-7, so the J call may be wrong. The V gene's germline CDR1 is SGHTA and CDR2 FQGNSA. This CDR3 contains 15 residues. CDR3 nucleotide sequence: TGTGCCAGCAGCGCGCGGATAGGTGAATACTACGAGCAGTACTTC. Encoded protein: CASSARIGEYYEQYF.

This clonotype has only a few counts. This chain joins TRBV28 and TRBJ2-1; possible D gene TRBD1, 6 bases. TRBJ2-7 explains the end of the DNA better; the J call may be wrong. Germline CDR1 reads MDHEN; CDR2 reads SYDVKM. This CDR3 is 15 amino acids long. The CDR3 sequence is CASSETGSSYNEQYF. The CDR3 coding sequence is TGTGCCAGCAGTGAAACAGGGAGCTCCTACAATGAGCAGTACTTC.

This clonotype was counted many times. The chain links TRBV12-3 or TRBV12-4 to TRBJ1-6, with a possible D match to TRBD1 (6 bases). V lost 7 bases to trimming and J lost 3 bases, with 13 bases between them. The CDR3 is 15 residues long. CDR3 protein: CASKRGQHYNSPLHF. The CDR3 coding sequence is TGTGCCAGCAAACGCGGACAGCACTATAATTCACCCCTCCACTTT.

In this sample, this clonotype turned up a few times. The rearrangement links TRBV6-2 or TRBV6-3 to TRBJ1-6; 9 bases are shared with TRBD1. The CDR3 length is 15 residues. Germline values: CDR1 MNHEY, CDR2 SVGEGT. After removal of 4 bases from V and 5 bases from J, the junction contained 3 bases not matched to a gene. This chain's CDR3 is CASSSRDRDNSPLHF. In DNA form, the CDR3 reads TGTGCCAGCAGTTCCCGGGACAGGGATAATTCACCCCTCCACTTT.

This clonotype was seen ten or more times. The V call is TRBV28, the J call TRBJ1-2; D is uncertain. The germline gives CDR1 MDHEN, CDR2 SYDVKM. Trimming cost V 4 bases and J 5 bases, with 5 bases left between them. The CDR3 length is 11 residues. The DNA for the CDR3 is TGTGCCAGCAGTTCGATGTATGGCTACACCTTC. Protein: CASSSMYGYTF.

This chain uses TRBV10-1 with TRBJ1-5; D gene uncertain. Per germline, CDR1 WNHNN and CDR2 SYGVQD (reference sequence). This CDR3 has 15 residues. V was trimmed by 8 bases and J by 1 base, leaving 15 bases between them. CDR3 sequence: CASPSPRISNQPQHF. Here the CDR3 DNA reads TGCGCCAGCCCGTCCCCCCGTATCAGCAATCAGCCCCAGCATTTT.

The rearrangement uses TRBV6-2 or TRBV6-3 and TRBJ2-7; TRBD2 matches at 8 bases. The junction had 9 bases not matched to a gene; V was cut back by 7 bases and J by 7 bases. Germline CDR1 reads MNHEY; CDR2 reads SVGEGT. The CDR3 runs 13 residues. CDR3 in amino acids: CASKGSGGHEQYF. CDR3 nucleotide sequence: TGTGCCAGCAAAGGGTCGGGGGGGCATGAGCAGTACTTC.

CDR3: CASSPARDNEQFF. In DNA, the CDR3 is TGTGCCAGCAGCCCAGCCCGTGACAATGAGCAGTTCTTC. This chain links TRBV7-4 with TRBJ2-1; D not resolved. The CDR3 is 13 amino acids. V lost 5 bases to trimming and J lost 5 bases, with 10 bases between them. Germline CDR1 reads SGHVT; CDR2 reads SQSDAQ.

This clonotype was seen ten or more times. CDR3 in DNA: TGCGCCAGCAGCCAAGATAATTCCGAGCAGTACTTC. This codes for CASSQDNSEQYF. This chain connects TRBV4-3 to TRBJ2-7; D gene ambiguous. CDR1 is LGHNA and CDR2 is YSLEER in the germline V gene. V was trimmed by 0 bases and J by 6 bases, leaving 6 bases between them. This CDR3 has 12 amino acids.